A selection of T cell receptor beta chains follows, all from one sample in a study of CD8+ T cells in alopecia areata. The table came from immunoSEQ multiplex PCR; TCRdb's copy has only in-frame clones and leaves some out. The sample carries under 300,000 clones, roughly 60% recorded once. The specimen was CD4+ T cells sorted from blood, collected around week 54, from a patient treated with tofacitinib. All receptors come from a human donor with alopecia areata. Each CDR3 is given with its conserved first and last residue. D genes are given only for firm matches. Clone size is given for some rows only: seen once, a few or many times, or a class if the clone is expanded.

v_call,d_call,clone_size,j_call,cdr3_nt,cdr3_aa
TRBV5-1,NA,NA,TRBJ2-1,TGCGCCAGCAACCAGGGGGGGACCTACAATGAGCAGTTCTTC,CASNQGGTYNEQFF
TRBV19,NA,NA,TRBJ2-7,TGTGCCAGTAGTCGAACAAGGAGCTCCTACGAGCAGTACTTC,CASSRTRSSYEQYF
TRBV6-6,TRBD1,NA,TRBJ1-5,TGTGCCACCACTCTCGACAGGGACTCTCAGCCCCAGCATTTT,CATTLDRDSQPQHF
TRBV29-1,TRBD1,NA,TRBJ1-2,TGCAGCGTTGATAGGGGGCCGTATGGCTACACCTTC,CSVDRGPYGYTF
TRBV29-1,NA,NA,TRBJ2-5,TGCAGCGTCCCCGCGGTCCAGGGTGGGGAGACCCAGTACTTC,CSVPAVQGGETQYF
TRBV27,TRBD1,NA,TRBJ1-2,TGTGCCAGCAGTCGCCGGACAGGGTTTGGCTACACCTTC,CASSRRTGFGYTF
TRBV5-6,TRBD2,few,TRBJ2-1,TGTGCCAGCAGCATGCGACTAGCCGGTGAGCAGTTCTTC,CASSMRLAGEQFF
TRBV29-1,NA,few,TRBJ2-3,TGCAGCGTTGAGATGGGTGATACGCAGTATTTT,CSVEMGDTQYF
TRBV5-1,TRBD2,NA,TRBJ2-3,TGCGCCAGCAGGAGACTAGCAACAGATACGCAGTATTTT,CASRRLATDTQYF
TRBV30,NA,NA,TRBJ2-7,TGTGCCTGGAAAAGAGCGTCGTGGGCCGAGCAGTACTTC,CAWKRASWAEQYF
TRBV29-1,TRBD2,NA,TRBJ2-5,TGCAGCGTTGAGGTCGGGACTAGCAGAATGTGGGAGACCCAGTACTTC,CSVEVGTSRMWETQYF
TRBV7-2,TRBD1,NA,TRBJ2-7,TGTGCCAGCAGCTTCAGGACAGGGTTTTCCTACGAGCAGTACTTC,CASSFRTGFSYEQYF
TRBV4-3,NA,few,TRBJ2-5,TGCGCCAGCAGCCAATACGACAGTCAAGAGACCCAGTACTTC,CASSQYDSQETQYF
TRBV2,NA,NA,TRBJ1-5,TGTGCCAGCAGTCAGGGGAGCAATCAGCCCCAGCATTTT,CASSQGSNQPQHF
TRBV10-3,NA,NA,TRBJ2-1,TGTGCCATCAAACAGGACAATGAGCAGTTCTTC,CAIKQDNEQFF
TRBV5-1,NA,NA,TRBJ2-1,TGCGCCAGCAGCTTGGGCGGGACAGCATACAATGAGCAGTTCTTC,CASSLGGTAYNEQFF
TRBV12-5,TRBD1,NA,TRBJ2-5,TGTGCTAGTGGTTTCCGACAGGGCAGGGAGACCCAGTACTTC,CASGFRQGRETQYF
TRBV30,TRBD1,once,TRBJ1-5,TGTGCCTGGAGTGGGCAGGGGGCTCAGCCCCAGCATTTT,CAWSGQGAQPQHF
TRBV4-1,TRBD1,NA,TRBJ1-2,TGCGCCAGCAGCCAAACAGGGGGACGCTATGGCTACACCTTC,CASSQTGGRYGYTF
TRBV29-1,NA,NA,TRBJ1-1,TGCAGCGGAGGATCGAACACTGAAGCTTTCTTT,CSGGSNTEAFF
TRBV29-1,TRBD1,NA,TRBJ2-1,TGCAGCTGTGACAGGGCAGGGGTCTACAATGAGCAGTTCTTC,CSCDRAGVYNEQFF
TRBV6-5,NA,NA,TRBJ1-1,TGTGCCAGCAGAGCACGGGGGGCCGGCACTGAAGCTTTCTTT,CASRARGAGTEAFF
TRBV5-1,NA,few,TRBJ2-5,TGCGCCAGCAAAATGGCGGGGGCCTACCAAGAGACCCAGTACTTC,CASKMAGAYQETQYF
TRBV9,TRBD1,NA,TRBJ1-2,TGTGCCAGCAGCAAACGACAGGGGGACTATGGCTACACCTTC,CASSKRQGDYGYTF
TRBV19,NA,few,TRBJ2-6,TGTGCCAGTAGCCGGGACGGTATCTCTGGGGCCAACGTCCTGACTTTC,CASSRDGISGANVLTF
TRBV5-1,NA,NA,TRBJ2-5,TGCGCCAGCAGCTTGGAGGGTCAAGAGACCCAGTACTTC,CASSLEGQETQYF
TRBV29-1,NA,NA,TRBJ1-4,TGCAGCGTTGACATGCGCGGACGTACCCTATTT,CSVDMRGRTLF
TRBV14,NA,NA,TRBJ1-4,TGTGCCAGCAGGCCGAGCGGGGTGCTTTCTGAAAAACTGTTTTTT,CASRPSGVLSEKLFF
TRBV7-8,TRBD1,NA,TRBJ1-6,TGTGCCAGCAGGCGACAGGGATCGGATTCACCCCTCCACTTT,CASRRQGSDSPLHF
TRBV5-1,NA,few,TRBJ1-2,TGCGCCAGCAGCTTGGACATCTATGGCTACACCTTC,CASSLDIYGYTF
TRBV7-2,NA,NA,TRBJ2-3,TGTGCCAGCAGCTCATCCGGGAGAGGCACAGATACGCAGTATTTT,CASSSSGRGTDTQYF
TRBV25-1,NA,NA,TRBJ2-7,TGTGCCAGCAGATCTCTCTCCTACGAGCAGTACTTC,CASRSLSYEQYF
TRBV30,NA,NA,TRBJ1-1,TGTGCCTGGAACGGGGGTGGGACTGAAGCTTTCTTT,CAWNGGGTEAFF
TRBV27,NA,many,TRBJ2-1,TGTGCCAGCAGATCACCAGGGGTCCGAAGCTCCTACAATGAGCAGTTCTTC,CASRSPGVRSSYNEQFF
TRBV9,NA,NA,TRBJ2-1,TGTGCCAGCAGCGTAGAGGATTACTACAATGAGCAGTTCTTC,CASSVEDYYNEQFF
TRBV20-1,NA,NA,TRBJ2-1,TGCAGTGCCCAACTAGTGAATGAGCAGTTCTTC,CSAQLVNEQFF
TRBV27,NA,NA,TRBJ1-2,TGTGCCAGCAGTCCCCTCGACAGGAGCTATGGCTACACCTTC,CASSPLDRSYGYTF
TRBV11-2,NA,NA,TRBJ2-3,TGTGCCAGCAGCTTACAGAGAACAGATACGCAGTATTTT,CASSLQRTDTQYF
TRBV30,TRBD2,once,TRBJ2-3,TGTGCCTGTCACAGGGCGGGGGGGTTTGGTGCGCAGTATTTT,CACHRAGGFGAQYF
TRBV13,TRBD2,NA,TRBJ2-1,TGTGCCAGCAGCTCACGCGGCGGGGGGCTAGACAATGAGCAGTTCTTC,CASSSRGGGLDNEQFF
TRBV4-3,TRBD2,NA,TRBJ2-3,TGCGCCAGCAGCCCTCAGCGGGGGGGCTTGACAGATACGCAGTATTTT,CASSPQRGGLTDTQYF
TRBV13,TRBD1,NA,TRBJ2-7,TGTGCCAGCAGCCTACGAGGGACAGGGGCCCCCGAGCAGTACTTC,CASSLRGTGAPEQYF
TRBV5-1,TRBD1,NA,TRBJ2-3,TGCGCCAGCAGCTTGGGGGGGACAGAGGCGCAGTATTTT,CASSLGGTEAQYF
TRBV5-1,NA,NA,TRBJ1-5,TGCGCCAGCAGCCTTCGGCCGGGGGGCAATCAGCCCCAGCATTTT,CASSLRPGGNQPQHF
TRBV19,NA,few,TRBJ1-3,TGTGCCAGTAGTATACCCGGAAGCACCATATATTTT,CASSIPGSTIYF
TRBV11-2,NA,NA,TRBJ2-7,TGTGCCAGCAGCTTTGTCGGACGGGAGCAGTACTTC,CASSFVGREQYF
TRBV5-5,NA,NA,TRBJ1-6,TGTGCCAGCAGCCGTACAGGGATTGAAAATTCACCCCTCCACTTT,CASSRTGIENSPLHF
TRBV7-3,NA,NA,TRBJ1-1,TGTGCCAGCAGCCCTTTTAGAGAGACTGAAGCTTTCTTT,CASSPFRETEAFF
TRBV29-1,NA,NA,TRBJ2-2,TGCAGCGTGTCGACAGGAATTAACACCGGGGAGCTGTTTTTT,CSVSTGINTGELFF
TRBV5-1,NA,NA,TRBJ2-7,TGCGCCAGCAGCTCCGGGTCGAGCTCCTACGAGCAGTACTTC,CASSSGSSSYEQYF
TRBV29-1,NA,few,TRBJ2-3,TGCAGCGCGAGGGGATTGGGGGCCTCTAGCACAGATACGCAGTATTTT,CSARGLGASSTDTQYF
TRBV18,NA,NA,TRBJ2-6,TGTGCCAGCTCACCTGAAGTTTCTGGGGCCAACGTCCTGACTTTC,CASSPEVSGANVLTF
TRBV7-9,TRBD1,few,TRBJ1-3,TGTGCCAGCAGCGGGGACAGATTTCCTGGAAACACCATATATTTT,CASSGDRFPGNTIYF
TRBV30,NA,few,TRBJ1-1,TGTGCCGGGCGGGGAAACACTGAAGCTTTCTTT,CAGRGNTEAFF
TRBV2,NA,NA,TRBJ2-7,TGTGCCAGCAATCAGGGACTCTACGAGCAGTACTTC,CASNQGLYEQYF
TRBV7-9,NA,NA,TRBJ2-7,TGTGCCAGCAGCACTCACAGGGTCCACGAGCAGTACTTC,CASSTHRVHEQYF
TRBV25-1,NA,NA,TRBJ2-7,TGTGCCAGCAGTGACACCTCCTACGAGCAGTACTTC,CASSDTSYEQYF
TRBV30,NA,NA,TRBJ2-7,TGTGCCTGGAGTGCCGGCGGCGAGCAGTACTTC,CAWSAGGEQYF
TRBV5-6,NA,NA,TRBJ2-1,TGTGCCAGCAGCGCGCGGGGTGCCTACAATGAGCAGTTCTTC,CASSARGAYNEQFF
TRBV10-3,NA,NA,TRBJ1-6,TGTGCCATCAGGGGGGACAACTCCTATAATTCACCCCTCCACTTT,CAIRGDNSYNSPLHF